Presented here are 11 T cell receptor beta chains from one specimen sequenced in a study of spatial heterogeneity in lung cancer. The time point denotes: blood at routine non-recurrence follow-up after resection. TCRdb passed the 5' RACE reads through MiXCR, listing each CDR3 protein once. This sample carries approximately 20,000 distinct CDR3 sequences, more than 8% of them seen once, and the ten largest clones take just over 35%. The source was PBMCs, collected at follow-up. The receptors originated from a female donor with early-stage non-small cell lung cancer.

This clonotype was observed many times. The chain employs TRBV11-2 and TRBJ2-1; the match to TRBD2 covers 16 bases. Germline-derived CDR1 and CDR2 are SGHAT and FQNNGV. The CDR3 spans 17 residues. Trimming at V came to 5 bases and at J to 10 bases, leaving 11 bases not matched to a gene. The CDR3 nucleotides read TGTGCCAGCAGCCCCCTGGGACTAGCGGGAGGGCCAGGAGAGCAGTTCTTC. Protein: CASSPLGLAGGPGEQFF.

This clonotype was recorded at least ten times. The genes are TRBV18 and TRBJ1-6; TRBD1 matches 7 bases. This CDR3 contains 15 residues. The trim removed 1 base at V and 6 bases at J, leaving 3 bases unmatched. The germline CDR1 and CDR2 sequences are KGHSH and LQKENI. The CDR3 DNA reads as TGTGCCAGCTCACCACGGGGACAGCTTAATTCACCCCTCCACTTT. Protein product: CASSPRGQLNSPLHF.

This clonotype was recorded at least ten times. The chain recombines TRBV7-2 with TRBJ2-5, with TRBD2 matching 8 bases. V gave up 5 bases and J gave up 4 bases; unmatched junction bases: 6. The CDR3 covers 14 residues. Looked up from germline, CDR1 is SGHTA and CDR2 is FQGNSA. The DNA of the CDR3 is TGTGCCAGCAGCACCGGGGGGGCTCGAGAGACCCAGTACTTC. It yields the protein CASSTGGARETQYF.

The rearrangement uses TRBV12-3 or TRBV12-4 and TRBJ1-6; 7 bases align to TRBD1. This CDR3 contains 12 residues. With V trimmed by 5 bases and J by 13 bases, 5 bases remained unmatched. The CDR3 coding sequence is TGTGCCAGCAGTCGGGACAGTTCGCCCCTCCACTTT. Its protein product is CASSRDSSPLHF.

This clonotype was found many times. V is TRBV7-6 and J is TRBJ2-3, with D uncertain. CDR3 size: 14 residues. Germline V gives CDR1 SGHVS, CDR2 FNYEAQ. Trimming shortened V by 2 bases and J by 3 bases, and 9 bases separated the two germline ends. Here the CDR3 reads CASSLYLGTDTQYF. The CDR3 DNA is TGTGCCAGCAGCTTATATCTGGGGACAGATACGCAGTATTTT.

The rearrangement links TRBV7-9 to TRBJ1-2, with a weak D call TRBD1 (6 bases). The CDR3 is 16 amino acids. The germline CDR1 and CDR2 sequences are SEHNR and FQNEAQ (reference sequence). V lost 0 bases to trimming and J lost 8 bases, with 19 bases between them. The CDR3 protein is CASSLAVIDRSRGYTF. CDR3 nucleotide sequence: TGTGCCAGCAGCTTAGCCGTTATCGACAGGTCGCGGGGCTACACCTTC.

This clonotype was detected ten times or more. The chain carries TRBV6-5 and TRBJ2-3; D not certain. The CDR3 consists of 13 residues. Germline V lookup: CDR1 MNHEY, CDR2 SVGAGI. Trimming stripped 6 bases from V and 0 bases from J, with 7 bases between. CDR3: CASRLDSTDTQYF. The CDR3 nucleotides are TGTGCCAGCAGACTGGACAGCACAGATACGCAGTATTTT.

On this clonotype itself: A much larger clonotype is one base distant, so this may be a read error. The chain is built from TRBV9 and TRBJ2-5; 9 positions match TRBD1. CDR1 and CDR2 from the germline V gene are SGDLS and YYNGEE. The CDR3 consists of 17 residues. DNA for the CDR3: TGTACCAGCAGCCGCGCCACAACCGGGACAGGGCAAGAGACCCAGTACTTC. This sequence encodes CTSSRATTGTGQETQYF. Filled out from reference TRBV9 and TRBJ2-5, the complete variable domain reads DSGVTQTPKHLITATGQRVTLRCSPRSGDLSVYWYQQSLDQGLQFLIQYYNGEERAKGNILERFSAQQFPDLHSELNLSSLELGDSALYFCTSSRATTGTGQETQYFGPGTRLLVL.

V usage is TRBV29-1 and J usage is TRBJ2-3; TRBD1 matches at 9 bases. CDR3 length: 13 residues. Trimming took 3 bases from V and 7 from J; bases not matched to a gene: 5. In germline, CDR1 is SQVTM, CDR2 ANQGSEA. The CDR3 reads CSVDPGQGYTQYF. Written as DNA, the CDR3 is TGCAGCGTTGATCCGGGACAGGGCTATACGCAGTATTTT.

Concerning this clonotype: With a much larger clone just one base away, this may be a read error. The chain uses TRBV20-1 and TRBJ2-5, with D perhaps matching TRBD1 (5 bases). With 3 bases removed from V and 5 bases from J, the gap between germline ends came to 10 bases. Germline V gene sequence: CDR1 DFQATT, CDR2 SNEGSKA (reference sequence). The CDR3 length is 12 residues. CDR3 residues: CSARKGPETQYF. In DNA, the CDR3 is TGCAGTGCTAGGAAGGGGCCGGAGACCCAGTACTTC.

This chain connects TRBV15 to TRBJ2-7, with TRBD1 matching 9 bases. This CDR3 has 16 residues. Trimming took 1 base from V and 6 from J; bases not matched to a gene: 10. Germline values: CDR1 LNHNV, CDR2 YYDKDF (reference sequence). The CDR3 is CATSRGPGQGTGEQYF. CDR3 DNA sequence: TGTGCCACCAGCAGAGGACCGGGACAGGGTACAGGCGAGCAGTACTTC.